This TCR beta chain was sequenced in a study of Graves' ophthalmopathy and Graves' hyperthyroidism. Excluded were patients with other autoimmune diseases, uncontrolled infections, pregnancy or lactation. Whole-study results and caveats: Most expanded clonotypes in thyroid above 0.001 frequency also showed up in blood.

Scientists amplified the TCR beta CDR3 regions from RNA transcripts. The authors performed first-round RT-PCR with HTBI primers and then a second-round multiplex PCR. MiXCR, applied by TCRdb to the multiplex PCR reads, yields one record per CDR3 protein. The data show around 1.1 million distinct CDR3 sequences, approximately 35% seen once. Germline values: CDR1 SEHNR, CDR2 FQNEAQ (reference sequence). Unmatched junction bases numbered 13, after V lost 4 bases and J lost 6 bases. The CDR3 extends over 17 amino acids. Points on this clonotype: Antigen specificity is unknown.

This receptor was taken from an adult man with Graves' hyperthyroidism. Sequences were obtained from peripheral blood or thyroid tissue (not recorded which). The chain recombines TRBV7-9 with TRBJ2-7; 12 bases map to TRBD2. Here the CDR3 reads CASSSTLAGGPLGEQYF. As DNA, the CDR3 is TGTGCCAGCAGCTCAACTCTAGCGGGAGGGCCTCTTGGCGAGCAGTACTTC.